This T cell receptor beta chain originates from a study of cytomegalovirus exposure and HLA in healthy donors (dated by TCRdb to 2017 to 2019). At the level of the whole study: An earlier analysis of approximately 600 of the donors reported about 290 Gb of sequence data and about 100 million unique TCR beta sequences from some 180 million T cells. Several DR-DQ haplotypes were handled as single units for association and clustering because linkage in the cohort was strong. A separate validation cohort of over 95 different subjects was used in addition to the roughly 640-subject first cohort. Approximately 300 gigabases of sequencing data and tens of millions of unique TCR sequences were included in an early release covering around 650 HLA-typed donors. Of the roughly 400 genotyped donors, approximately 83% fell in the genetic ancestry cluster associated with self-reported Caucasian donors. All discovery cohort repertoires had been generated using a single sequencing platform. Donor age, sex, ethnicity and CMV serostatus were compiled alongside the repertoire data. On average, 235,054 unique TCR beta nucleotide sequences were sequenced per donor among a few hundred genotyped donors of the cohort, with about 19% of those sequences being non-productive. HLA typing included class I and class II loci at four-digit resolution. To predict cytomegalovirus infection status, the study combined high-throughput TCR immunosequencing, statistical association of individual TCRs with disease status, and machine learning. A later analysis re-analyzed previously published TCR beta repertoires from several hundred donors and added high-resolution HLA genotyping to study TCR occurrence patterns. The study aimed to test whether signatures of past pathogen exposure could be identified by cataloging public T cell receptors. The study profiled the T cell repertoires of more than 500 subjects by immunosequencing and related them to cytomegalovirus serostatus. Typing coverage differed by locus: A, B, C, DRB1 and DQB1 were typed in about 629-640 donors, DQA1 in 522, DPA1 in around 580, and DPB1 in roughly 470. A later genetic analysis used genome-wide SNP genotypes for about three fifths of the 666 donors, treating that subset as a discovery cohort. Rather than using new phenotypic data, the later analysis identified candidate immune exposures from TCR beta sequences and from how often those sequences occurred across donors. An earlier analysis of about 620 of the donors applied high-throughput TCR beta sequencing to assess whether each TCR beta V gene segment acted as functional or pseudogenic.

V loses 3 bases of germline sequence and J loses 5 bases, and the interval between the two ends is 14 bases. CDR1 SGHVS and CDR2 FQNEAQ were looked up in the germline V gene. Counted from cysteine to phenylalanine, this CDR3 has 15 amino acids. The CDR3 DNA has 45 bases and is translated from base 1. The cohort comprised 710 or so healthy bone marrow donors. At the time of sampling, all cohort members were nominally healthy, though unrecorded immune exposures were likely present. The donor was CMV seronegative and was included in the group of 352 seronegative cohort members. A peripheral blood sample was provided by each donor, and peripheral blood mononuclear cells were used for TCR beta sequencing. Genomic DNA extraction from the blood cell samples was performed with the Qiagen DNeasy Blood Extraction Kit. Study-wide conclusions, independent of this receptor: In a later analysis, the rate of TCR association differed among HLA loci, with DRB1 alleles having the most associated TCRs and HLA-C alleles having the fewest. The cohort was sequenced for TCR beta chains only, and without alpha or paired-chain data the features that could be detected were limited. In an earlier analysis of 587 of the donors, most TCR beta V segments appeared in productive rearrangements about 90% or about 30% of the time, broadly matching IMGT annotations. Most TCR sequences were observed very rarely across donors, whereas some public TCRs were present in many individuals. A few of the identified cytomegalovirus-associated TCR beta chains were confirmed in vitro to be specific for cytomegalovirus antigens. Because HLA typing was missing for some donors at each locus, association tests included only the typed subset. In the study, approximately 150 TCR beta chains were listed as associated with cytomegalovirus. Assigning TCR associations to individual alleles was difficult when HLA alleles, especially DR and DQ, strongly co-occurred. The sequencing pipeline was judged likely to have produced a cluster of highly shared sequence variants as a technical artifact. CMV serostatus was the only immune exposure information available for the cohort. An association between a missense DCLRE1C variant and V-gene and J-gene trimming of TCR beta chains was found in a later genetic analysis and replicated in an independent cohort. A later analysis found that most CMV-associated TCR beta chains appeared HLA-restricted, with HLA associations seemingly driven largely by CMV exposure. A further reported finding was that TCR beta sequences accurately predicted the HLA-A and HLA-B alleles for most subjects in the first cohort. According to a later genetic analysis, donors in an Asian-associated ancestry cluster had fewer N-insertions in productive TCRs than the approximately 610-donor mean. Because counts were too low, some 16 rarely observed V segments, including chromosome 9 orphons, were excluded from the earlier analysis of 587 of the donors. In a later analysis, HLA-associated TCR beta chains showed more clonal expansion and lower generation probabilities than non-associated chains that were equally common. The authors suggested that the approach could potentially be generalized to other disease states and immunological phenotypes. In a later analysis, several top co-occurrence clusters were reported to appear linked to parvovirus B19, influenza, CMV and Epstein-Barr virus. Linkage disequilibrium might explain the correlated functional status among segregating V segments, but an unknown experimental factor could not be ruled out. The presence/absence analyses assumed that sequencing depth was roughly uniform across donors, and that assumption may not be true. Specific HLA alleles were associated with some 15,000 TCR beta sequences at a false discovery rate of 0.05 in a later analysis. The classifier was reported to diagnose cytomegalovirus status with high specificity and sensitivity in both the original and validation cohorts. Some IMGT-functional V segments, including TRBV6-2 and TRBV6-3, could not be distinguished by the 87-base-pair reads and were therefore excluded.

A word on this clone: It lacks a known antigen. One base away there is no much larger clone; base qualities are not given.

The method behind the library was the immunoSEQ multiplex PCR assay. The multiplex PCR relied on a mix of 60 forward primers for TCR Vbeta segments and 13 reverse primers for TCR Jbeta segments. The CDR3 region of rearranged TCR beta genes was amplified from genomic DNA by a multiplex PCR assay. The amplified TCR beta libraries were sequenced on the Illumina HiSeq System as 87-base-pair reads. As for the authors' bioinformatics: Across the 666 repertoires, a later analysis counted 80 million or so unique TCR beta chains, some 11 million of which were shared by at least two donors. To remove PCR and sequencing errors, raw reads were error-corrected and collapsed into unique sequences using a nearest-neighbor algorithm that merged closely related sequences. V, D and J gene segments were assigned by aligning CDR3 sequences to IMGT reference sequences. Each retained sequence needed at least a six-nucleotide match to both a V gene segment and a J gene segment. Rearrangements were called productive when the CDR3 lacked stop codons and stayed in frame with V and J; all others were non-productive. CDR3 was defined according to IMGT convention as the region running from the second conserved V-encoded cysteine to the conserved J-encoded phenylalanine. Sequences without an unambiguous match to a single V gene segment were excluded from the earlier analysis of almost 600 of the donors. In an earlier analysis of about 590 of the donors, a V segment was called functional when productive rearrangements were above 56.7%, and segregating when the standard deviation between donors exceeded 5%. A statistical classification framework was built for diagnosing cytomegalovirus status from the catalog of TCR beta chain sequences. In a later analysis, TCR nucleotide sequences were compared against IMGT/GENE-DB human TR gene sequences so that V and J genes could be assigned. A later analysis assigned CDR3 sequences and most-parsimonious VDJ recombination scenarios with the TCRdist pipeline. A later analysis defined each TCR beta chain by its CDR3 amino acid sequence plus V-gene family, and excluded reads lacking a unique V-gene family. To address suspected cross-contamination and a sequencing artifact, a later analysis removed 550 to 750 highly shared, low-generation-probability nucleotide sequences. In a later analysis, a clonal expansion index was calculated for each public chain from normalized within-repertoire ranks of inferred template counts. Generation probabilities in a later analysis came from a VDJ recombination model fitted to out-of-frame rearrangements, and those results were checked against IGoR. In a later analysis, TCR-TCR, TCR-HLA and TCR-CMV co-occurrence was scored with hypergeometric tests, and a repertoire-size bias correction was applied to TCR pairs. To estimate false discovery rates, a later analysis permuted the HLA or CMV assignments 20 times. In a later analysis, co-occurring TCRs were grouped using DBSCAN, and TCRdist sequence similarity was added for clustering within HLA-allele-positive subsets. Repertoires with fewer than 30,000 or more than 120,000 public chains, plus five repertoires with anomalous nucleotide sharing, were excluded from co-occurrence clustering. Drawn from immuneACCESS, this table holds only the in-frame rearrangements with V and J called that TCRdb kept. Clones are partly lost; checked studies trace under half to an unresolved V gene and leave the rest unexplained. V, J and clone size are taken as reported in that table, and D and trimming were inferred from the DNA itself. In this sample the table shows over 100,000 clones, over 75% of which occur a single time. The ten largest clones represent about 2% of the sample.

Sequenced sample: PBMCs. Recombination joined TRBV7-8 with TRBJ1-5; a tentative D match to TRBD1 spans 6 bases. The sequence was collected from a man aged 30 to 45 in good health and CMV-seronegative. DNA sequence: TGTGCCAGCAGCTTCGGACGGGACATACATCAGCCCCAGCATTTT. Its translation reads: CASSFGRDIHQPQHF.